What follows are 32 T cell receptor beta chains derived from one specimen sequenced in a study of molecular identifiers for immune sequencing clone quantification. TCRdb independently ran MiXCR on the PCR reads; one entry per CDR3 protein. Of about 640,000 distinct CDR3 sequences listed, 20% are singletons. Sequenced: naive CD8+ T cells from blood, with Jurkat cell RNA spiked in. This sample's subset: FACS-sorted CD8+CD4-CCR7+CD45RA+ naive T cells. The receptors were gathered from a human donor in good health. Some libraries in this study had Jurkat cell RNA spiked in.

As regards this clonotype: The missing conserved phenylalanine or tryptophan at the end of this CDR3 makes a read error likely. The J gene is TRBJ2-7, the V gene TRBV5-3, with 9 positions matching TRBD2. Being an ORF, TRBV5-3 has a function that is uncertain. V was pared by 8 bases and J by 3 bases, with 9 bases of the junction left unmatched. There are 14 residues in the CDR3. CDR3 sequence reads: CASSPTSGNYEQYL. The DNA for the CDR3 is TGTGCCAGCAGCCCGACTAGCGGCAACTACGAGCAGTACCTC.

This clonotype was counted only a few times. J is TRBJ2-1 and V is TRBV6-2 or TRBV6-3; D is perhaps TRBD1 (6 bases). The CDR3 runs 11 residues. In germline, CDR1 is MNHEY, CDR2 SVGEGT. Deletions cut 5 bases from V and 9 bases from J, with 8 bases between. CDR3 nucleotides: TGTGCCAGCAGTCAGGGGTTTGAGCAGTTCTTC. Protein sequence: CASSQGFEQFF.

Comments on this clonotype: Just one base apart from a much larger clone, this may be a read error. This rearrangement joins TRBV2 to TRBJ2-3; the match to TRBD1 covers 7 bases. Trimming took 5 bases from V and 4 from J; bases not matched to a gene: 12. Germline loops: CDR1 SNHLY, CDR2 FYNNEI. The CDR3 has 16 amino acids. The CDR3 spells CASSLLRRGTADTQYF. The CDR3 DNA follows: TGTGCCAGCAGTCTCCTTCGCAGGGGGACCGCAGATACGCAGTATTTT.

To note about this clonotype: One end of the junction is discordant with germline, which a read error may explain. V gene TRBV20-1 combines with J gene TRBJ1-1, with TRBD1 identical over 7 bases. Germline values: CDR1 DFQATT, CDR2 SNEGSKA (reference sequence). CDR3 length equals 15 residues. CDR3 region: CSARDTGRGKTEASF. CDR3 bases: TGCAGTGCTAGAGACACGGGCAGGGGGAAAACTGAAGCTTCCTTT.

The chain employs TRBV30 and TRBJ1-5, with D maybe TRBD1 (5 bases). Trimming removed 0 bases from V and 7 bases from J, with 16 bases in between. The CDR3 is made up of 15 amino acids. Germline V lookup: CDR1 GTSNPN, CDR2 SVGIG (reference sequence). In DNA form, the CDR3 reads TGTGCCTGGAGTGTACTCGGGCAGGGCTGGCAGCCCCAGCATTTT. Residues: CAWSVLGQGWQPQHF.

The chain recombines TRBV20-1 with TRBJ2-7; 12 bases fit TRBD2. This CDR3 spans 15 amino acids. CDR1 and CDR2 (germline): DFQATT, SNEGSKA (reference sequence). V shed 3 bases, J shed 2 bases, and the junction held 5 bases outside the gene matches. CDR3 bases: TGCAGTGCTAGCAACCTAGCGGGGGGGACCTACGAGCAGTACGTC. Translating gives CSASNLAGGTYEQYV.

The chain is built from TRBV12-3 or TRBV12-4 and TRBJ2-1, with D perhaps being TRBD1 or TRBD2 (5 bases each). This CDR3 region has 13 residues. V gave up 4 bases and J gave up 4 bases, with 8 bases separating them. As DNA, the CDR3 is TGTGCCAGCAGTTACGGGGCGTACAATGAGCAGTTCTTC. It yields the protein CASSYGAYNEQFF.

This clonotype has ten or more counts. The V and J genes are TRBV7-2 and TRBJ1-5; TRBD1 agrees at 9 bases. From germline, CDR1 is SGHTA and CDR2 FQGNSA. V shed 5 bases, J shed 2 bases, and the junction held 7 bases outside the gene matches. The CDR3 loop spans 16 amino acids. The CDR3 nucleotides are TGTGCCAGCAGCGTAGACAGGGGGTTCGGCAATCAGCCCCAGCATTTT. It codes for CASSVDRGFGNQPQHF.

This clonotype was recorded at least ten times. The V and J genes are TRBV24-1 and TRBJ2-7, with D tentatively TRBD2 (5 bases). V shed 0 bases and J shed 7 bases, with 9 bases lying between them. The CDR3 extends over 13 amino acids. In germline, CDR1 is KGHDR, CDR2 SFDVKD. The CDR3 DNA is TGTGCCACCAGTGATTTGCGGGGTGGTGAGCAGTACTTC. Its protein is CATSDLRGGEQYF.

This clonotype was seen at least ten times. The CDR3 reads CASSKKRQGATGELFF. The DNA of the CDR3 is TGTGCCAGCAGCAAGAAGAGGCAGGGAGCCACCGGGGAGCTGTTTTTT. The chain joins TRBV21-1 to TRBJ2-2; the DNA was not used to check the table's D call, TRBD1. TRBV21-1 is marked as a pseudogene. The CDR3 length is 16 residues.

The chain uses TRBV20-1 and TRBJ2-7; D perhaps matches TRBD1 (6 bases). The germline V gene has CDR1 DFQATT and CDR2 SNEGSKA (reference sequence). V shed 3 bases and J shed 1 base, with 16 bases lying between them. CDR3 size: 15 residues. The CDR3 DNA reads TGCAGTGCTAGTTCCCAGGAGACAGGATCCTACGAGCAGTACTTC. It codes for CSASSQETGSYEQYF.

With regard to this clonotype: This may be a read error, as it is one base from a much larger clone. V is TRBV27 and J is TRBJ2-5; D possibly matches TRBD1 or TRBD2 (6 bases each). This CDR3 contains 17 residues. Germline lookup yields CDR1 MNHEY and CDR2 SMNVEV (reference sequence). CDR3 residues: CAGSHGGPFGSQETQYF. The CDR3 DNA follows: TGTGCCGGCAGCCATGGGGGGCCCTTTGGATCCCAAGAGACCCAGTACTTC.

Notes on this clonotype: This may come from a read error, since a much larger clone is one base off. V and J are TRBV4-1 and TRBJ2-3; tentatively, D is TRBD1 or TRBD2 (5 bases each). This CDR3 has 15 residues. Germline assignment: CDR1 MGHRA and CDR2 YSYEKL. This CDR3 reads CASSQDTSSTDMQYF. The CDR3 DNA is TGCGCCAGCAGCCAGGACACCTCTAGCACAGATATGCAGTATTTT.

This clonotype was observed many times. The CDR3 sequence is CASSPLKASGSTDTQYF. For the CDR3, the DNA is TGTGCCAGCAGTCCCCTGAAGGCTAGCGGGAGCACAGATACGCAGTATTTT. The chain is built from TRBV27 and TRBJ2-3, with 8 bases lining up with TRBD2. With 5 bases clipped from V and 0 bases from J, the junction kept 10 bases outside the gene matches. CDR3 length: 17 amino acids. The germline CDR1 and CDR2 sequences are MNHEY and SMNVEV (reference sequence).

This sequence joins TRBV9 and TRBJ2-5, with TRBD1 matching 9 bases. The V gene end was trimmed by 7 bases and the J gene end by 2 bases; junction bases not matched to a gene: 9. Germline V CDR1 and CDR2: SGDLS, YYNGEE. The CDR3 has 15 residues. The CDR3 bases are TGTGCCAGCGGCCCGGGACAGGGTGGGCAAGAGACCCAGTACTTC. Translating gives CASGPGQGGQETQYF.

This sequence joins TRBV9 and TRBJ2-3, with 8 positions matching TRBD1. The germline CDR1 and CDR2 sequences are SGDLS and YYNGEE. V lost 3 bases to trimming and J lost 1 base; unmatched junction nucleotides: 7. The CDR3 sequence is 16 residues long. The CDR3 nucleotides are TGTGCCAGCAGCGCCACAGGGGGGCCCGGCACAGATACGCAGTATTTT. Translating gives CASSATGGPGTDTQYF.

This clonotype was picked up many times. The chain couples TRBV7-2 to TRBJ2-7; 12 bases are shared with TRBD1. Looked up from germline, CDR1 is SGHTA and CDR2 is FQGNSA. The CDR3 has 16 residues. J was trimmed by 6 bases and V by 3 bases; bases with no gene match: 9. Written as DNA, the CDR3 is TGTGCCAGCAGCTTGACCGGGACAGGGGGCGTATCCGAGCAGTACTTC. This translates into CASSLTGTGGVSEQYF.

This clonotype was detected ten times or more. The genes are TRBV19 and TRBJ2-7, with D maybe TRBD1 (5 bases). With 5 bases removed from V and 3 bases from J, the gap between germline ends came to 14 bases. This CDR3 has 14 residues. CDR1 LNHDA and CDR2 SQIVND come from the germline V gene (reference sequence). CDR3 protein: CASSLQGAVYEQYF. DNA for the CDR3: TGTGCCAGTAGTCTCCAAGGGGCTGTCTACGAGCAGTACTTC.

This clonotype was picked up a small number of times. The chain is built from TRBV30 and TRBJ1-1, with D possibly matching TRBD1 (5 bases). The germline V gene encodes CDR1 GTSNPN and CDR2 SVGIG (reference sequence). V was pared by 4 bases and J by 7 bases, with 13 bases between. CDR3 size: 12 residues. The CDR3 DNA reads TGTGCCTGGACCGGGGACGGGTATGAAGCTTTCTTT. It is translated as CAWTGDGYEAFF.

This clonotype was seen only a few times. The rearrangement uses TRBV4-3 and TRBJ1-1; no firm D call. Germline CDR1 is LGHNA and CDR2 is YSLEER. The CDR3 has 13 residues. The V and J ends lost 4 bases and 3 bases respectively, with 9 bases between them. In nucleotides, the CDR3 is TGCGCCAGCAGCCCTTTGCAGGACACTGAAGCTTTCTTT. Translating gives CASSPLQDTEAFF.

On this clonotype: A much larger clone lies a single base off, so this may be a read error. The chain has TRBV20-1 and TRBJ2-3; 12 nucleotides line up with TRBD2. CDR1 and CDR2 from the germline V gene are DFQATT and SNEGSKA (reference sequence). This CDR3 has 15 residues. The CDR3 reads CSAPSGGAFSDTQCF. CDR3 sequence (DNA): TGCAGTGCCCCTAGCGGGGGGGCCTTTTCAGATACGCAGTGTTTT.

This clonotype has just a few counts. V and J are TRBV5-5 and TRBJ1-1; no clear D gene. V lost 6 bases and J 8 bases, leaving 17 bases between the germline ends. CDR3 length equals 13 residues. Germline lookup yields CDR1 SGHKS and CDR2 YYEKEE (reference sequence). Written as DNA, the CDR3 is TGTGCCAGCACCCCGGTCGGGTGGCAGGAAGCTTTCTTT. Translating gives CASTPVGWQEAFF.

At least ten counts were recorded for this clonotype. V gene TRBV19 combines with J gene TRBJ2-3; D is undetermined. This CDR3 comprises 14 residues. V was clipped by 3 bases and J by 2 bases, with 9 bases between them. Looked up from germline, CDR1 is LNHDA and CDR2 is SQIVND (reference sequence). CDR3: CASSMRQSTDTQYF. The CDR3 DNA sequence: TGTGCCAGTAGTATGAGGCAGTCCACAGATACGCAGTATTTT.

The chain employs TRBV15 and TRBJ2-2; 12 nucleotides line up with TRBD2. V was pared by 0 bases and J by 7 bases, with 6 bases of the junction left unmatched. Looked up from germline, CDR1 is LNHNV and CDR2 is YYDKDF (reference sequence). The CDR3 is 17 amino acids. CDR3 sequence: CATSRDRASGRVGELFF. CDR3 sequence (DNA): TGTGCCACCAGCAGAGATCGGGCTAGCGGGAGGGTCGGGGAGCTGTTTTTT.

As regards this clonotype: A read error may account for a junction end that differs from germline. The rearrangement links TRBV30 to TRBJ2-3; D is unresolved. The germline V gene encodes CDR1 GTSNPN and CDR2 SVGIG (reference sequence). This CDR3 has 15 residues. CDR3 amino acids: CAWGVGVSSTDTQYF. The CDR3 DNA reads TGTGCCTGGGGTGTTGGGGTTTCTAGCACAGATACGCAGTATTTT.

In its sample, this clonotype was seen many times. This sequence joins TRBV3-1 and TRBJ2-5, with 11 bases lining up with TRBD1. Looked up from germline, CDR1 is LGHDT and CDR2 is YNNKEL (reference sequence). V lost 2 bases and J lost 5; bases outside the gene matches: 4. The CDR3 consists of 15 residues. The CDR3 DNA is TGTGCCAGCAGCCAACGGGGACAGGGGGTGGAGACCCAGTACTTC. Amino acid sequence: CASSQRGQGVETQYF.

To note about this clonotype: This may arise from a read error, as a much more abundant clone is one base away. CDR3 protein: CASSVGFGPPLHF. As DNA, the CDR3 is TGCGCCAGCAGTGTTGGATTCGGTCCACCCCTCCACTTT. The chain is built from TRBV10-2 and TRBJ1-6; D is undetermined. Trimming cost V 4 bases and J 11 bases, with 12 bases left between them. Per the germline V gene, CDR1 is WSHSY and CDR2 is SAAADI. The CDR3 sequence is 13 residues long.

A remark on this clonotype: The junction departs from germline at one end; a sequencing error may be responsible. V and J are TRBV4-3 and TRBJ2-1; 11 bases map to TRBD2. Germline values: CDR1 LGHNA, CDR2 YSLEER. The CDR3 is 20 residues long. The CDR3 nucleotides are TGCACCAGCAGCCAAGATTCAAGTCTAGCGGGGGGCGGTCCGCGGAATGAGCAGTTCTTC. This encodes CTSSQDSSLAGGGPRNEQFF.

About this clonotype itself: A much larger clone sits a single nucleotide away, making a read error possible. The CDR3 nucleotides read TGTGCCAGCAGTTACTCGAACGGGGGCCGGTGGCATTTT. The encoded protein is CASSYSNGGRWHF. The J gene is TRBJ1-5, the V gene TRBV6-5, with D maybe TRBD1 (6 bases). This CDR3 is 13 amino acids long. V was trimmed by 0 bases and J by 15 bases, leaving 15 bases between them. CDR1 and CDR2 from the germline V gene are MNHEY and SVGAGI.

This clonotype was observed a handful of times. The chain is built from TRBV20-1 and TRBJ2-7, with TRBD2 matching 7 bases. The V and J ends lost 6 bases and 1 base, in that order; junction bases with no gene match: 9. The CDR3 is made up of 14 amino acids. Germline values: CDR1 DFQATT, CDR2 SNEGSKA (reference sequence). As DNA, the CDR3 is TGCAGTGCCACGGGCGGGAGTGTTTCCTACGAGCAGTACTTC. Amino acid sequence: CSATGGSVSYEQYF.

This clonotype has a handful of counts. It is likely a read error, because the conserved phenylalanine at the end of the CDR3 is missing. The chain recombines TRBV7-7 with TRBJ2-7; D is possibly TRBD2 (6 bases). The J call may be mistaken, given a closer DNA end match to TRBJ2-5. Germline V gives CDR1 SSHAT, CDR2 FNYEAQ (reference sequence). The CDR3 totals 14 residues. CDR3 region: CASSLDPGVETQYL. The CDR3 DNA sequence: TGTGCTAGCAGCTTAGACCCGGGAGTCGAGACCCAGTACCTC.

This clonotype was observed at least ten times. The CDR3 nucleotides read TGTGCCAGCAGCTCCTACCAGGGACAGGGAAGGGACGAGCAGTACTTC. Its protein is CASSSYQGQGRDEQYF. The J gene is TRBJ2-7, the V gene TRBV7-9; 9 bases match TRBD1. The CDR3 sequence is 16 residues long. The J segment lost 5 bases and the V segment lost 4 bases, leaving 12 bases of the junction unmatched. The germline CDR1 and CDR2 sequences are SEHNR and FQNEAQ (reference sequence).